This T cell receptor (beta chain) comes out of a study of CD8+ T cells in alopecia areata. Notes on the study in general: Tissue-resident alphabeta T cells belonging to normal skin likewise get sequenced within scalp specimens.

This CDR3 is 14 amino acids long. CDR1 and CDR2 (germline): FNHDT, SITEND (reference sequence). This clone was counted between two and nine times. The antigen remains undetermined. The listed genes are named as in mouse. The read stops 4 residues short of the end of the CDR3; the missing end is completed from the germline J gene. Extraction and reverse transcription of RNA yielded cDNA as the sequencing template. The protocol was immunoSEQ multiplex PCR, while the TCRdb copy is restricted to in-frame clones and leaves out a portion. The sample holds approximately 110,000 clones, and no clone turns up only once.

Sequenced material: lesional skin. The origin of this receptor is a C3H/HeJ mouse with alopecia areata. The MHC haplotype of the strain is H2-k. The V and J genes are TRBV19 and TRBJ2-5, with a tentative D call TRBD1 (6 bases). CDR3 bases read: TGTGCCAGCAGTATAGAAGGGGGAGGAGAC. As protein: CASSIEGGGD. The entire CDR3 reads CASSIEGGGDTQYF.